The 25 T cell receptor beta chains in this list originate from one sample, sequenced in a study of shared clonotypes between healthy human individuals (TCRdb year 2020). The method was the immunoSEQ multiplex PCR assay. Entries here come from immuneACCESS through TCRdb and include only in-frame sequences with V and J called. Some clones fail to appear in such tables; in the studies checked, an unresolved V gene covers under half of the shortfall, and the cause of the remainder is unknown. This sample lists around 1.4 million clones; approximately 98.5% were detected once. The ten largest clones capture under 0.45% of the sample. The sample comprised naive CD4+ T cells sorted from blood. In the paper's terms, the cell subset or site label means: CD45RA+ positively selected. All receptors come from a man younger than 45 in good health.

This chain links TRBV2 with TRBJ1-1; D gene unclear. Trimming cost V 7 bases and J 7 bases, with 16 bases left between them. CDR1 SNHLY and CDR2 FYNNEI come from the germline V gene. This CDR3 has 13 residues. As DNA, the CDR3 is TGTGCCAGCATCCTAGAGGGAGGCATTGAAGCTTTCTTT. Protein sequence: CASILEGGIEAFF.

The chain links TRBV7-6 to TRBJ2-3; D gene uncertain. Germline V CDR1 and CDR2: SGHVS, FNYEAQ. V was trimmed by 2 bases and J by 2 bases, leaving 11 bases between them. This CDR3 is built from 15 residues. The CDR3 spells CASSLSLDSTDTQYF. The DNA of the CDR3 is TGTGCCAGCAGCTTAAGCCTAGACTCCACAGATACGCAGTATTTT.

The chain has TRBV15 and TRBJ2-7; D is perhaps TRBD1 or TRBD2 (5 bases each). Germline assignment: CDR1 LNHNV and CDR2 YYDKDF (reference sequence). This CDR3 comprises 13 residues. Trimming stripped 3 bases from V and 13 bases from J, with 19 bases between. CDR3 amino acids: CATSRSTGTALYF. The CDR3 nucleotides read TGTGCCACCAGCAGGTCCACCGGGACGGCTCTTTACTTC.

CDR3 protein: CASSFKDRGNGYTF. The CDR3 DNA reads as TGTGCCAGCAGTTTCAAAGACAGGGGAAATGGCTACACCTTC. The chain carries TRBV28 and TRBJ1-2; 8 bases are a match to TRBD1. The V gene's germline CDR1 is MDHEN and CDR2 SYDVKM. The CDR3 extends over 14 amino acids. The trim removed 3 bases at V and 6 bases at J, leaving 6 bases unmatched.

The V call is TRBV7-2, the J call TRBJ2-3; D may correspond to TRBD1 or TRBD2 (6 bases each). V lost 1 base and J lost 5, with 10 bases in between. CDR3 length: 14 amino acids. The germline gives CDR1 SGHTA, CDR2 FQGNSA. CDR3 nucleotides: TGTGCCAGCAGCTTAGTAGGGGGAGGAGATACGCAGTATTTT. As protein: CASSLVGGGDTQYF.

The rearrangement uses TRBV7-6 and TRBJ2-1, with a tentative D call TRBD2 (6 bases). The CDR3 has 15 residues. The V gene lost 5 bases and the J gene lost 3 bases, with 14 bases spanning the gap. Germline-derived CDR1 and CDR2 are SGHVS and FNYEAQ. CDR3 sequence reads: CASSVRRGDYNEQFF. The CDR3 nucleotides read TGTGCCAGCAGCGTTCGGAGGGGTGACTACAATGAGCAGTTCTTC.

The J gene is TRBJ2-7, the V gene TRBV5-1; D gene uncertain. The CDR3 has 12 amino acids. In germline, CDR1 is SGHRS, CDR2 YFSETQ. V was cut by 4 bases and J by 7 bases, with 12 bases left in between. CDR3 residues: CASSTQGSEQYF. The DNA for the CDR3 is TGCGCCAGCAGCACCCAAGGGTCGGAGCAGTACTTC.

The CDR3 bases are TGTGCCAGCAGCCGCCGGGTCCTTCAGTACGAGCAGTACTTC. Translation gives CASSRRVLQYEQYF. The rearrangement joins TRBV11-2 to TRBJ2-7; D remains unclear. CDR1 and CDR2 (germline): SGHAT, FQNNGV. There are 14 residues in the CDR3. V lost 5 bases, J lost 4 bases, and 15 bases lay in between.

The chain combines TRBV5-1 with TRBJ2-6; weak D call: TRBD1 (6 bases). The CDR3 sequence is 15 residues long. Germline CDR1 and CDR2: SGHRS and YFSETQ. V was pared by 5 bases and J by 0 bases, with 9 bases between. CDR3 nucleotide sequence: TGCGCCAGCAGACAGGGCCTCTCTGGGGCCAACGTCCTGACTTTC. Translation: CASRQGLSGANVLTF.

The rearrangement joins TRBV7-3 to TRBJ2-7; D perhaps matches TRBD1 (5 bases). V dropped 0 bases and J dropped 3 bases, with 12 bases sitting between them. In germline, CDR1 is SGHTA, CDR2 FQGTGA. The CDR3 totals 15 residues. The CDR3 DNA follows: TGTGCCAGCAGCTTAACAGGGGCGGCCAACTACGAGCAGTACTTC. Encoded protein: CASSLTGAANYEQYF. The full variable domain, its missing parts supplied by reference TRBV7-3 and TRBJ2-7, is GAGVSQTPSNKVTEKGKYVELRCDPISGHTALYWYRQSLGQGPEFLIYFQGTGAADDSGLPNDRFFAVRPEGSVSTLKIQRTERGDSAVYLCASSLTGAANYEQYFGPGTRLTVT.

The genes are TRBV4-3 and TRBJ2-1; a weak D match, TRBD2 (5 bases). The germline V and J ends were trimmed by 0 bases and 3 bases, with 12 bases remaining between them. CDR1 and CDR2 (germline): LGHNA, YSLEER. CDR3 size: 16 residues. The CDR3 DNA follows: TGCGCCAGCAGCCAAGATCCCGGGATAGACTACAATGAGCAGTTCTTC. It codes for CASSQDPGIDYNEQFF.

V usage is TRBV4-1 and J usage is TRBJ2-7; no clear D gene. This CDR3 is built from 16 residues. Trimming shortened V by 0 bases and J by 1 base, and 13 bases separated the two germline ends. Germline CDR1 and CDR2: MGHRA and YSYEKL. CDR3 bases: TGCGCCAGCAGCCAAGAAGTGAGTCACGCTTCCTACGAGCAGTACTTC. Translating it yields CASSQEVSHASYEQYF.

Notes on this clone: Other DNA sequences from this sample encode an identical CDR3 as well. J is TRBJ1-1 and V is TRBV18; no clear D. V lost 6 bases and J 4 bases, leaving 6 bases between the germline ends. Germline V CDR1 and CDR2: KGHSH, LQKENI. This CDR3 has 11 amino acids. The CDR3 loop is CASSLGTEAFF. CDR3 nucleotide sequence: TGTGCCAGCTCCCTCGGCACTGAAGCTTTCTTT.

As regards this clone: The sample holds other DNA sequences that translate to the same CDR3. The V and J genes are TRBV29-1 and TRBJ1-1; D is unresolved. This CDR3 has 10 amino acids. Germline CDR1 reads SQVTM; CDR2 reads ANQGSEA. The V and J ends lost 6 bases and 1 base respectively, with 3 bases between them. CDR3 nucleotides: TGCAGCGTAAGGAACACTGAAGCTTTCTTT. As protein: CSVRNTEAFF.

About this clone itself: This sample includes further DNA sequences coding for the same CDR3. CDR3 sequence: CASSLAAYNEQFF. CDR3 DNA: TGTGCCAGCTCACTAGCGGCCTACAATGAGCAGTTCTTC. V usage is TRBV18 and J usage is TRBJ2-1; D is possibly TRBD2 (6 bases). The CDR3 runs 13 residues. Trimming cost V 4 bases and J 2 bases, with 6 bases left between them. The germline V gene has CDR1 KGHSH and CDR2 LQKENI.

The chain employs TRBV7-2 and TRBJ2-7; 8 bases agree with TRBD1. V gave up 5 bases and J gave up 3 bases; unmatched junction bases: 12. The CDR3 runs 16 residues. Looked up from germline, CDR1 is SGHTA and CDR2 is FQGNSA. The chain's CDR3 is CASSAEPRGLNYEQYF. The CDR3 coding sequence is TGTGCCAGCAGCGCCGAACCCAGGGGGCTAAACTACGAGCAGTACTTC.

The V gene is TRBV25-1, the J gene TRBJ1-2, with 8 bases that match TRBD1. V trimming: 3 bases; J trimming: 3 bases; junction bases outside the gene matches: 12. The CDR3 contains 17 residues. Germline V gene data show CDR1 as MGHDK and CDR2 as SYGVNS. For the CDR3, the DNA is TGTGCCAGCAGTGATAAGCAAGGCAGGGGGCCTGACTATGGCTACACCTTC. This codes for CASSDKQGRGPDYGYTF.

This clone has just one count. CDR3 nucleotide sequence: TGCGCCAGCAGCTTGGAATCGGTAGCGGGAGGCACAGATACGCAGTATTTT. Its translation is CASSLESVAGGTDTQYF. The J gene is TRBJ2-3, the V gene TRBV5-1, with 9 bases aligning to TRBD2. V shed 0 bases, J shed 1 base, and the junction held 6 bases outside the gene matches. The CDR3 is made up of 17 amino acids. CDR1 and CDR2 (germline): SGHRS, YFSETQ.

The chain recombines TRBV9 with TRBJ2-5; 10 positions match TRBD1. V trimming: 1 base; J trimming: 3 bases; junction bases outside the gene matches: 3. The CDR3 extends over 15 amino acids. Germline V CDR1 and CDR2: SGDLS, YYNGEE. DNA for the CDR3: TGTGCCAGCAGCGTAATGGGGACAGGGGAAGAGACCCAGTACTTC. Translation gives CASSVMGTGEETQYF.

This CDR3 reads CASSLISTTDTQYF. The CDR3 DNA sequence: TGTGCCAGCAGCTTAATCAGCACCACAGATACGCAGTATTTT. The rearrangement links TRBV11-2 to TRBJ2-3; D is unclear. Germline CDR1 is SGHAT and CDR2 is FQNNGV. The CDR3 is 14 amino acids. Trimming removed 2 bases from V and 2 bases from J, with 8 bases in between.

This clone was seen just once. The chain is built from TRBV7-2 and TRBJ1-2; D unresolved. The CDR3 loop spans 13 amino acids. Germline V gene lookup returns CDR1 SGHTA and CDR2 FQGNSA. The V end lost 6 bases, the J end lost 8 bases, and 16 bases lay between the germline ends. The CDR3 sequence is CASSPTEVGGYTF. Here the CDR3 DNA reads TGTGCCAGCAGTCCGACGGAGGTTGGAGGCTACACCTTC.

V gene TRBV2 combines with J gene TRBJ2-5, with D tentatively TRBD2 (5 bases). Germline V gene data show CDR1 as SNHLY and CDR2 as FYNNEI. Between the trimmed V and J ends, which lost 2 bases and 2 bases, there was a span of 12 bases. The CDR3 consists of 15 residues. The CDR3 loop reads CASSEPDGNQETQYF. CDR3 in DNA: TGTGCCAGCAGTGAACCGGACGGGAATCAAGAGACCCAGTACTTC.

The rearrangement joins TRBV5-6 to TRBJ2-3; 7 bases align to TRBD2. Germline V CDR1 and CDR2: SGHDT, YYEEEE. V lost 2 bases and J lost 3; bases outside the gene matches: 6. This CDR3 comprises 15 residues. In DNA, the CDR3 is TGTGCCAGCAGCTTCGCCACTAGCGCAACAGATACGCAGTATTTT. The encoded protein is CASSFATSATDTQYF. The whole variable domain, remainder taken from reference TRBV5-6 and TRBJ2-3, is DAGVTQSPTHLIKTRGQQVTLRCSPKSGHDTVSWYQQALGQGPQFIFQYYEEEERQRGNFPDRFSGHQFPNYSSELNVNALLLGDSALYLCASSFATSATDTQYFGPGTRLTVL.

The J gene is TRBJ2-1, the V gene TRBV9; D is possibly TRBD1 or TRBD2 (7 bases each). Trimming took off 4 bases at V and 9 bases at J, with 23 bases between the two ends. The V gene's germline CDR1 is SGDLS and CDR2 YYNGEE. This CDR3 is 16 amino acids long. In nucleotides, the CDR3 is TGTGCCAGCAGCCCAGGGATGGCAGGGGGGGTGATTGAGCAGTTCTTC. Encoded protein: CASSPGMAGGVIEQFF.

The rearrangement joins TRBV7-8 to TRBJ2-7; the D gene is possibly TRBD2 (5 bases). Between the trimmed V and J ends, which lost 0 bases and 3 bases, there was a span of 15 bases. The CDR3 is 16 residues long. Germline CDR1 reads SGHVS; CDR2 reads FQNEAQ. The CDR3 reads CASSLATNSALYEQYF. In DNA form, the CDR3 reads TGTGCCAGCAGCTTAGCGACTAACTCAGCCCTCTACGAGCAGTACTTC.